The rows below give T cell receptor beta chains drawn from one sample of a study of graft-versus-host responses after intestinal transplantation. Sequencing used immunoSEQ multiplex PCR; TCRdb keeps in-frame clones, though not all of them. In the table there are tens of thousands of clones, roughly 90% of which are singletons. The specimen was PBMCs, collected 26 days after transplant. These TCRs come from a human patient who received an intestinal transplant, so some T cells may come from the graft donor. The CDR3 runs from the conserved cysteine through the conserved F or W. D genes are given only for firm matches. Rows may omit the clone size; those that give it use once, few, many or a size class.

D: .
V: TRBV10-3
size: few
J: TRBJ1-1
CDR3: CAISESGNPEAFF
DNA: TGTGCCATCAGTGAGTCCGGGAACCCTGAAGCTTTCTTT

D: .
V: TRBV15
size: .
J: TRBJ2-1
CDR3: CATSRDQEQFF
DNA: TGTGCCACCAGCAGAGACCAGGAGCAGTTCTTC

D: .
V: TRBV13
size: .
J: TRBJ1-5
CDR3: CASSFSARGNQPQHF
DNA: TGTGCCAGCAGCTTCAGCGCCAGGGGAAATCAGCCCCAGCATTTT

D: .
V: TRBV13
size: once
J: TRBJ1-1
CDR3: CASSLGQPNTEAFF
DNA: TGTGCCAGCAGCTTAGGACAACCGAACACTGAAGCTTTCTTT

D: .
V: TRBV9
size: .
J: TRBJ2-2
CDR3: CASSVRASLNTGELFF
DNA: TGTGCCAGCAGCGTGCGAGCGAGCCTGAACACCGGGGAGCTGTTTTTT

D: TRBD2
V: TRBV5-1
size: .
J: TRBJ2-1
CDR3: CASRPAGVLDEQFF
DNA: TGCGCCAGCAGACCAGCGGGAGTTCTGGATGAGCAGTTCTTC

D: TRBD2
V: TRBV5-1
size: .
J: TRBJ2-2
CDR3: CASSLGTPSGPGTGELFF
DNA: TGCGCCAGCAGCTTGGGAACTCCTAGCGGCCCGGGCACCGGGGAGCTGTTTTTT

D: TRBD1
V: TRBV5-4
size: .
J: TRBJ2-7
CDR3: CASSPGPGQGSHAEYF
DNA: TGTGCCAGCAGCCCGGGTCCGGGACAGGGGTCCCATGCGGAGTACTTC

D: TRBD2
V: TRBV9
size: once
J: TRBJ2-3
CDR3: CASSDERDRVTDTQYF
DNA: TGTGCCAGCAGCGACGAGCGGGATCGGGTCACAGATACGCAGTATTTT

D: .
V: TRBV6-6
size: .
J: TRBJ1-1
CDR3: CASSFGWEAFF
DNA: TGTGCCAGCAGTTTTGGATGGGAGGCTTTCTTT

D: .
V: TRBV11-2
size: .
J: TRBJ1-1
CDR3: CASSSPADRAYTEAFF
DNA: TGTGCCAGCAGCTCCCCCGCCGACAGAGCTTACACTGAAGCTTTCTTT

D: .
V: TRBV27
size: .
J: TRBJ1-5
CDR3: CASSLTGIQPQHF
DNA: TGTGCCAGCAGTTTAACAGGGATCCAACCCCAGCATTTT

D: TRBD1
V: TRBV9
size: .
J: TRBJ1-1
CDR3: CASTRGPGQGNTEAFF
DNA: TGTGCCTCGACCCGAGGACCGGGACAGGGAAACACTGAAGCTTTCTTT

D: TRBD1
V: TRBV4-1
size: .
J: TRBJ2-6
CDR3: CASSLRDRVSSGANVLTF
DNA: TGCGCCAGCAGCCTCCGGGACAGGGTGAGCTCTGGGGCCAACGTCCTGACTTTC

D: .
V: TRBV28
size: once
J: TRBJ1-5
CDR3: CASSLLTRTWPQPQHF
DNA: TGTGCCAGCAGTTTATTAACCAGGACATGGCCCCAGCCCCAGCATTTT

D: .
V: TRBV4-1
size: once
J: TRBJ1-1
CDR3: CASSQIGGPHPKDTEAFF
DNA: TGCGCCAGCAGCCAAATCGGGGGGCCCCATCCTAAGGACACTGAAGCTTTCTTT

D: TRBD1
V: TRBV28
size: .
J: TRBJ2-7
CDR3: CASSSGTGVYEQYF
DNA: TGTGCCAGCAGTTCCGGGACAGGGGTTTACGAGCAGTACTTC

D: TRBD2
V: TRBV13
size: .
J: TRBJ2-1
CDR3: CASSSERDGPNEQFF
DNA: TGTGCCAGCAGCTCTGAGCGGGACGGTCCCAATGAGCAGTTCTTC

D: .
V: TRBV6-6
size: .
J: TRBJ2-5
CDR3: CASTLTRRDSQETQYF
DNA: TGTGCCAGCACTCTTACCCGCCGGGACTCCCAAGAGACCCAGTACTTC

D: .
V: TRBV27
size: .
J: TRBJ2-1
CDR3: CASSLGRTNEQFF
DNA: TGTGCCAGCAGTTTGGGCCGCACCAATGAGCAGTTCTTC

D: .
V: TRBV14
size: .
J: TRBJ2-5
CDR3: CASSQDGHSPKETQYF
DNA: TGTGCCAGCAGCCAAGATGGGCACTCCCCAAAAGAGACCCAGTACTTC

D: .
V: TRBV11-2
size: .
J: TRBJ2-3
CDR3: CASSGMAGTSTDTQYF
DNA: TGTGCCAGCAGCGGGATGGCGGGAACTAGCACAGATACGCAGTATTTT

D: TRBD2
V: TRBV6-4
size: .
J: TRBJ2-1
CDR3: CASSASSGTYNEQFF
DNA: TGTGCCAGCAGTGCCAGTAGCGGGACCTACAATGAGCAGTTCTTC

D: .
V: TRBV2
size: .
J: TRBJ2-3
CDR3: CASSPGTSDTQYF
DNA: TGTGCCAGCAGCCCCGGGACATCAGATACGCAGTATTTT

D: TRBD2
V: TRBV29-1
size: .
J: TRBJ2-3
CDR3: CSVGVAGGGNTQYF
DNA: TGCAGCGTTGGGGTAGCGGGAGGGGGAAATACGCAGTATTTT

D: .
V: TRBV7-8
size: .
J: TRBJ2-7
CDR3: CASSLVGVSREGAKEQYF
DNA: TGTGCCAGCAGCTTAGTAGGGGTTAGTCGGGAGGGGGCGAAAGAGCAGTACTTC

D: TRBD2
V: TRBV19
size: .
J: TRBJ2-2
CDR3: CASIPGAGGRAGELFF
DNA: TGTGCCAGTATTCCAGGGGCGGGAGGAAGGGCCGGGGAGCTGTTTTTT

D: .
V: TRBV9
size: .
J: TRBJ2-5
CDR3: CASSVADSRETQYF
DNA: TGTGCCAGCAGCGTAGCCGACAGCCGAGAGACCCAGTACTTC

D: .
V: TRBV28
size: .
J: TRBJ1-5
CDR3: CASSFRQGNQPQHF
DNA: TGTGCCAGCAGTTTTCGGCAGGGCAATCAGCCCCAGCATTTT

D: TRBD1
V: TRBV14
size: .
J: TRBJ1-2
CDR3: CASSQLQGANGYTF
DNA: TGTGCCAGCAGCCAACTACAGGGGGCTAATGGCTACACCTTC

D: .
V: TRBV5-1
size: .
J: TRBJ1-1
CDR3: CASSLDRGKNTEAFF
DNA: TGCGCCAGCAGCTTGGATCGGGGTAAGAACACTGAAGCTTTCTTT

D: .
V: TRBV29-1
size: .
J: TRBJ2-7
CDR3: CSVEDQRDYEQYF
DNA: TGCAGCGTTGAAGATCAGAGGGACTACGAGCAGTACTTC

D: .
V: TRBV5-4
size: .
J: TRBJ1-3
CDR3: CAVREGDSGNTIYF
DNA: TGTGCCGTTCGGGAGGGAGACTCTGGAAACACCATATATTTT

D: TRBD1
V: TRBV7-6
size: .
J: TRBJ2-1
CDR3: CASSSPGQGKLEQFF
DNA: TGTGCCAGCAGTTCCCCGGGACAGGGGAAGTTGGAGCAGTTCTTC

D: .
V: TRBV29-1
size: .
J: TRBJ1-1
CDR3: CSVAVEREAFF
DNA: TGCAGCGTTGCGGTCGAGAGGGAAGCTTTCTTT

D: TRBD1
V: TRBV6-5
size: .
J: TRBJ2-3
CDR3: CASSYFRQGAADTQYF
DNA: TGTGCCAGCAGTTACTTCCGACAGGGGGCCGCAGATACGCAGTATTTT

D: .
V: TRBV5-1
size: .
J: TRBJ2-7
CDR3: CASSLEGELRLYEQYF
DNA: TGCGCCAGCAGCTTGGAGGGGGAACTCCGCCTCTACGAGCAGTACTTC

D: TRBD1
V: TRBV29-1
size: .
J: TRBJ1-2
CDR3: CSVRLDRGGYGYTF
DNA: TGCAGCGTCCGATTGGACAGGGGAGGCTATGGCTACACCTTC

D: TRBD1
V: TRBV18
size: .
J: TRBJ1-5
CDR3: CASSPGTGDQPQHF
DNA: TGTGCCAGCTCACCCGGGACAGGGGATCAGCCCCAGCATTTT

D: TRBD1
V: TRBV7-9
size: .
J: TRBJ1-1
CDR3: CANTGDTEAFF
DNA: TGTGCCAATACAGGGGATACTGAAGCTTTCTTT

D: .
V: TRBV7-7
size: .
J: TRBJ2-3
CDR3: CASSPLGGADTQYF
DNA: TGTGCTAGCAGCCCCCTCGGGGGTGCAGATACGCAGTATTTT

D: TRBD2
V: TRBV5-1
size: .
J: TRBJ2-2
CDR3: CASSFVSGSGELFF
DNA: TGCGCCAGCAGCTTTGTTAGCGGGTCTGGAGAGCTGTTTTTT

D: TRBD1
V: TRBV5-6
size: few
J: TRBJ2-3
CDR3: CASATGGPSTTQYF
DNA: TGTGCCAGCGCCACAGGGGGTCCAAGTACTACGCAGTATTTT

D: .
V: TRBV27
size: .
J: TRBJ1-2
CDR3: CASSGGTEPGYTF
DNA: TGTGCCAGCAGTGGAGGGACCGAGCCTGGCTACACCTTC

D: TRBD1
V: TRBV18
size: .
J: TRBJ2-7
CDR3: CASRDRGSYEQYF
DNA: TGTGCCAGCCGGGACAGGGGATCCTACGAGCAGTACTTC

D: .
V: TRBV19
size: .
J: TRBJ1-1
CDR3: CASSSVGGGTEAFF
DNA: TGTGCCAGTAGTTCCGTGGGAGGAGGGACTGAAGCTTTCTTT

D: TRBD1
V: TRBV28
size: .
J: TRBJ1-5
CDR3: CASSLRDREFGQPQHF
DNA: TGTGCCAGCAGCCTTCGGGACAGGGAGTTTGGGCAGCCCCAGCATTTT

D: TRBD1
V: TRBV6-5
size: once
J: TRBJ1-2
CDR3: CASRVRTGPGYGYTF
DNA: TGTGCCAGCAGAGTAAGGACAGGTCCGGGGTATGGCTACACCTTC

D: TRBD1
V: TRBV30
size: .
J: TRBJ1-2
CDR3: CAWSVRTGGSGYTF
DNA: TGTGCCTGGAGTGTAAGGACAGGGGGCTCTGGCTACACCTTC

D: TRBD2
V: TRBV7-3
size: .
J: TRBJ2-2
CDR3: CASRVAGNTGELFF
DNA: TGTGCCAGCAGGGTAGCGGGGAACACCGGGGAGCTGTTTTTT

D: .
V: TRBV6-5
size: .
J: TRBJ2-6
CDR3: CASSSQGLSGANVLTF
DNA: TGTGCCAGCAGTTCACAGGGTCTGTCTGGGGCCAACGTCCTGACTTTC

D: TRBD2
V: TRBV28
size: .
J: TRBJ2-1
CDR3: CASSLLSPSGPYNEQFF
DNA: TGTGCCAGCAGTTTACTCTCCCCTAGCGGCCCCTACAATGAGCAGTTCTTC

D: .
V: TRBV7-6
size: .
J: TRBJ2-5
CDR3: CASTRGWVETQYF
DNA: TGTGCCAGCACCAGGGGCTGGGTAGAGACCCAGTACTTC

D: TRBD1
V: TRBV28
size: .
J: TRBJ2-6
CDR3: CASTDRVGSSGANVLTF
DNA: TGTGCCAGCACGGACAGGGTGGGGTCCTCTGGGGCCAACGTCCTGACTTTC

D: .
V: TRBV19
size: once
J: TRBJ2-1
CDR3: CASSMGAGDGQFF
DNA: TGTGCCAGTAGTATGGGGGCAGGGGATGGGCAGTTCTTC

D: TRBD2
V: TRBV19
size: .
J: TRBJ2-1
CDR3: CASSPSGGNNEQFF
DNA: TGTGCCAGTAGTCCGAGCGGGGGGAACAATGAGCAGTTCTTC

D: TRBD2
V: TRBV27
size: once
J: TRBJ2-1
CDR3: CASSLLAGSYNEQFF
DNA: TGTGCCAGCAGTTTACTAGCGGGCTCCTACAATGAGCAGTTCTTC

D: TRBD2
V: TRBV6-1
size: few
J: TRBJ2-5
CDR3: CASSNGRGGETQYF
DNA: TGTGCCAGCAGTAACGGGAGGGGCGGGGAGACCCAGTACTTC

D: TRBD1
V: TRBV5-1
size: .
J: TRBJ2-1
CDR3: CASSSGQGANEQFF
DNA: TGCGCCAGCAGCTCAGGACAGGGTGCCAATGAGCAGTTCTTC

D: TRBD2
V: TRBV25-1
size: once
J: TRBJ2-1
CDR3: CASRLSWAGDNEQFF
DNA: TGTGCCAGCAGGCTGTCCTGGGCGGGGGACAATGAGCAGTTCTTC